This TCR beta chain was sequenced in a study of cytomegalovirus exposure and HLA in healthy donors. Trimming stripped 7 bases from V and 2 bases from J, with 11 bases between. The germline V gene encodes CDR1 SGHRS and CDR2 YFSETQ. This CDR3 is 13 amino acids long. A word on this clone: No antigen is known for it.

Amplification used 60 Vbeta primers and 13 Jbeta primers. Using immunoSEQ multiplex PCR, the repertoire was profiled, and TCRdb retains in-frame clones only, with some absent. The table records 150,000 to 200,000 clones, approximately 78% of them present only once. Donors showed nominal health when sampled, although they likely had unrecorded immune exposures. General study results and limits: Association with HLA alleles at 0.05 false discovery rate was found for around 17,000 TCR beta sequences in a later analysis. Whilst most TCR sequences proved rare, a subset of public TCRs occurred across many donors.

The chain couples TRBV5-1 to TRBJ2-3; no reliable D call. Source material: PBMCs. The TCR was taken from a male donor in good health and CMV-seronegative. CDR3 DNA sequence: TGCGCCAGCTCATCACTAAACACAGATACGCAGTATTTT. Protein sequence: CASSSLNTDTQYF.